Shown below are 25 T cell receptor beta chains from a single sample sequenced in a study of T cell repertoires in cytomegalovirus infection. TCRdb re-called the reads through MiXCR, storing one row per CDR3 protein. The sample carries about 700,000 distinct CDR3 sequences, around a third recorded once. These receptors have no known antigen. Here the sequenced sample was cultured PBMCs, taken from culture after CMV antigen stimulation. These receptors were collected from a human donor in good health (CMV status not recorded). Some clones in this sample may be carry-over from other donors' samples.

V is TRBV11-2 and J is TRBJ2-7; 13 bases align to TRBD2. With 5 bases clipped from V and 3 bases from J, the junction kept 4 bases outside the gene matches. The CDR3 is made up of 15 amino acids. CDR1 and CDR2 from the germline V gene are SGHAT and FQNNGV. As DNA, the CDR3 is TGTGCCAGCAGCACCGGGACTAGCGGGAACTACGAGCAGTACTTC. Its translation is CASSTGTSGNYEQYF.

The chain uses TRBV5-4 and TRBJ2-1; 7 bases are a match to TRBD1. The CDR3 sequence is 19 residues long. Per germline, CDR1 SGHNT and CDR2 YYREEE (reference sequence). Trimming took 0 bases from V and 0 from J; bases not matched to a gene: 12. The CDR3 nucleotides read TGTGCCAGCAGCTTGGTTTCAGGGGGATTAACCAGCTCCTACAATGAGCAGTTCTTC. Its protein is CASSLVSGGLTSSYNEQFF.

V and J are TRBV6-2 or TRBV6-3 and TRBJ2-7, with a tentative D call TRBD2 (6 bases). Germline V gives CDR1 MNHEY, CDR2 SVGEGT. CDR3 length: 17 residues. V shed 2 bases and J shed 2 bases, with 19 bases lying between them. The CDR3 DNA reads TGTGCCAGCAGTTACGGGGGACTCTTTGCCGATCCCTACGAGCAGTACTTC. Protein sequence: CASSYGGLFADPYEQYF.

This chain links TRBV18 with TRBJ1-1; no firm D call. The germline V gene has CDR1 KGHSH and CDR2 LQKENI. V lost 2 bases to trimming and J lost 4 bases, with 8 bases between them. The CDR3 is made up of 13 amino acids. CDR3 residues: CASSPGLSTEAFF. CDR3 in DNA: TGTGCCAGCTCACCAGGGCTGTCCACTGAAGCTTTCTTT.

This clonotype has only a few counts. The chain carries TRBV19 and TRBJ1-5, with 10 bases fitting TRBD1. V dropped 10 bases and J dropped 7; count of bases not matched to a gene: 7. The CDR3 totals 13 residues. CDR1 LNHDA and CDR2 SQIVND come from the germline V gene (reference sequence). CDR3 DNA sequence: TGTGCCACCCGACAGGGGGCTGGGCAGCCCCAGCATTTT. This sequence encodes CATRQGAGQPQHF.

A few counts support this clonotype. The chain carries TRBV12-3 or TRBV12-4 and TRBJ1-2; weak D call: TRBD1 (6 bases). CDR3 size: 15 residues. Deletions cut 2 bases from V and 3 bases from J, with 13 bases between. CDR3 sequence reads: CASSLPGQIHYGYTF. CDR3 DNA: TGTGCCAGCAGTTTACCCGGACAGATACACTATGGCTACACCTTC.

The chain uses TRBV7-2 and TRBJ2-7; D remains unclear. CDR1 and CDR2 from the germline V gene are SGHTA and FQGNSA. Trimming left V 1 base short and J 4 bases short, with 11 bases between. This CDR3 is built from 14 residues. The CDR3 nucleotides read TGTGCCAGCAGCTTAGGATCGCTTCAGTACGAGCAGTACTTC. As protein: CASSLGSLQYEQYF. Supplemented by reference TRBV7-2 and TRBJ2-7, the full variable domain reads GAGVSQSPSNKVTEKGKDVELRCDPISGHTALYWYRQSLGQGLEFLIYFQGNSAPDKSGLPSDRFSAERTGGSVSTLTIQRTQQEDSAVYLCASSLGSLQYEQYFGPGTRLTVT.

The chain joins TRBV6-6 to TRBJ1-2; D may be TRBD1 (6 bases). There are 12 residues in the CDR3. The germline CDR1 and CDR2 sequences are MNHNY and SVGAGI (reference sequence). V was shortened by 6 bases and J by 8 bases, with 13 bases between the two germline ends. CDR3 in amino acids: CASRGTGSGYTF. As DNA, the CDR3 is TGTGCCAGCAGGGGAACAGGGAGCGGCTACACCTTC.

The chain recombines TRBV19 with TRBJ2-3; 8 positions agree with TRBD2. This CDR3 has 15 amino acids. Germline loops: CDR1 LNHDA, CDR2 SQIVND (reference sequence). V gave up 8 bases and J gave up 2 bases; unmatched junction bases: 9. The CDR3 is CASHQAGEVTDTQYF. The CDR3 nucleotides are TGTGCCAGTCATCAAGCGGGAGAAGTCACAGATACGCAGTATTTT.

CDR3 amino acids: CASDRGGRDTQYF. As DNA, the CDR3 is TGTGCCAGCGATCGGGGGGGCAGGGATACGCAGTATTTT. The chain employs TRBV2 and TRBJ2-3; TRBD2 matches at 8 bases. Germline trimming cut 8 bases from V and 6 bases from J; bases unmatched to any gene: 7. The CDR3 is 13 amino acids. In germline, CDR1 is SNHLY, CDR2 FYNNEI.

J is TRBJ2-6 and V is TRBV4-1, with D uncertain. CDR1 is MGHRA and CDR2 is YSYEKL in the germline V gene. Trimming left V 6 bases short and J 2 bases short, with 17 bases between. The CDR3 contains 17 residues. As DNA, the CDR3 is TGCGCCAGCAGTTGGCAGGTCAATTCTGCTGGGGCCAACGTCCTGACTTTC. Translation: CASSWQVNSAGANVLTF.

This clonotype was seen once. J is TRBJ2-5 and V is TRBV5-4, with D unresolved. V was trimmed by 2 bases and J by 4 bases, leaving 15 bases between them. The germline gives CDR1 SGHNT, CDR2 YYREEE (reference sequence). The CDR3 has 15 amino acids. CDR3 in DNA: TGTGCCAGCAGCTTAATCGGAACCGGCGGAGAGACCCAGTACTTC. This codes for CASSLIGTGGETQYF.

The V gene is TRBV27, the J gene TRBJ2-1; 9 nucleotides line up with TRBD1. J gave up 4 bases and V 5 bases, and 6 bases lay outside the gene matches. Germline CDR1 MNHEY, CDR2 SMNVEV (reference sequence). CDR3 length equals 15 residues. For the CDR3, the DNA is TGTGCCAGCAGTCCAAGGGGGACAGGGTACAATGAGCAGTTCTTC. Translated: CASSPRGTGYNEQFF.

This clonotype was observed a handful of times. The chain uses TRBV2 and TRBJ2-3; 9 nucleotides align to TRBD1. The trim removed 2 bases at V and 5 bases at J, leaving 5 bases unmatched. This CDR3 has 15 residues. Per the germline V gene, CDR1 is SNHLY and CDR2 is FYNNEI. The CDR3 coding sequence is TGTGCCAGCAGTGAACCGGGACAGGGAGAAGATACGCAGTATTTT. Its translation is CASSEPGQGEDTQYF.

This clonotype was picked up one time. The rearrangement uses TRBV7-9 and TRBJ2-7; 9 nucleotides match TRBD2. The germline V gene encodes CDR1 SEHNR and CDR2 FQNEAQ (reference sequence). Trimming took 5 bases from V and 3 from J; bases not matched to a gene: 2. This CDR3 spans 13 amino acids. The CDR3 protein is CASSATSGYEQYF. The DNA for the CDR3 is TGTGCCAGCAGCGCGACTAGCGGCTACGAGCAGTACTTC.

The chain combines TRBV18 with TRBJ2-1, with D maybe TRBD2 (6 bases). Germline V gene data show CDR1 as KGHSH and CDR2 as LQKENI. Trimming removed 2 bases from V and 1 base from J, with 15 bases in between. CDR3 length equals 17 residues. This chain's CDR3 is CASSPVGAGLSYNEQFF. CDR3 DNA sequence: TGTGCCAGCTCACCAGTCGGCGCGGGGTTATCCTACAATGAGCAGTTCTTC.

The V gene is TRBV2, the J gene TRBJ1-6, with D perhaps matching TRBD1 (6 bases). Germline values: CDR1 SNHLY, CDR2 FYNNEI. V was cut by 10 bases and J by 6 bases, with 10 bases left in between. The CDR3 consists of 12 residues. The CDR3 is CATGQINSPLHF. CDR3 in DNA: TGTGCCACCGGACAGATTAATTCACCCCTCCACTTT.

About this clonotype: This may come from a read error, since a much larger clone is one base off. V is TRBV7-6 and J is TRBJ2-5; D call uncertain. The length of the CDR3 is 15 residues. Per germline, CDR1 SGHVS and CDR2 FNYEAQ. Trimming took 3 bases from V and 0 from J, leaving 11 bases between them. The CDR3 is CASSFGMSYQETQYF. The CDR3 DNA follows: TGTGCCAGCAGCTTTGGGATGTCGTACCAAGAGACCCAGTACTTC.

The chain recombines TRBV28 with TRBJ2-2; TRBD1 might be the D (6 bases). V dropped 7 bases and J dropped 3 bases, with 15 bases sitting between them. This CDR3 has 15 residues. Germline V CDR1 and CDR2: MDHEN, SYDVKM. The CDR3 DNA follows: TGTGCCAGCACCAACGGACAGTTCGACACCGGGGAGCTGTTTTTT. Amino acid sequence: CASTNGQFDTGELFF. The variable domain in full, with the rest retrieved from reference TRBV28 and TRBJ2-2, is DVKVTQSSRYLVKRTGEKVFLECVQDMDHENMFWYRQDPGLGLRLIYFSYDVKMKEKGDIPEGYSVSREKKERFSLILESASTNQTSMYLCASTNGQFDTGELFFGEGSRLTVL.

The chain uses TRBV20-1 and TRBJ2-5, with D possibly TRBD2 on 7 matching bases. The germline gives CDR1 DFQATT, CDR2 SNEGSKA (reference sequence). The CDR3 is 15 residues long. V gave up 1 base and J gave up 2 bases, with 14 bases separating them. CDR3 nucleotides: TGCAGTGCTAGAGGAGGGCGGGGGCCGCAAGAGACCCAGTACTTC. Protein: CSARGGRGPQETQYF.

A few counts support this clonotype. The CDR3 loop reads CASSSLATATDTQYF. The CDR3 nucleotides are TGTGCCAGCAGCTCCCTCGCGACAGCCACAGATACGCAGTATTTT. The chain employs TRBV7-9 and TRBJ2-3; D perhaps matches TRBD1 (5 bases). Trimming left V 4 bases short and J 2 bases short, with 13 bases between. This CDR3 contains 15 residues. Germline assignment: CDR1 SEHNR and CDR2 FQNEAQ (reference sequence).

In this sample, this clonotype turned up many times. The chain carries TRBV7-2 and TRBJ2-1, with D possibly called TRBD1 or TRBD2 (5 bases each). With 2 bases removed from V and 5 bases from J, the gap between germline ends came to 7 bases. The germline V gene encodes CDR1 SGHTA and CDR2 FQGNSA. The CDR3 contains 13 residues. The CDR3 DNA is TGTGCCAGCAGCTTAATGGGGGACAATGAGCAGTTCTTC. Protein sequence: CASSLMGDNEQFF.

Ten or more counts support this clonotype. The chain has TRBV7-2 and TRBJ1-1, with TRBD1 as a possible D gene (6 bases). The CDR3 loop spans 14 amino acids. Germline assignment: CDR1 SGHTA and CDR2 FQGNSA. V lost 3 bases and J 1 base, leaving 9 bases between the germline ends. The chain's CDR3 is CASSFNRENTEAFF. In nucleotides, the CDR3 is TGTGCCAGCAGCTTCAACAGGGAGAACACTGAAGCTTTCTTT.

V usage is TRBV7-2 and J usage is TRBJ2-1, with 9 nucleotides matching TRBD1. CDR1 is SGHTA and CDR2 is FQGNSA in the germline V gene. The V segment lost 0 bases and the J segment 3 bases; nucleotides outside the gene matches: 3. There are 16 residues in the CDR3. DNA for the CDR3: TGTGCCAGCAGCTTAGCCGGGACAGGGTACTACAATGAGCAGTTCTTC. It yields the protein CASSLAGTGYYNEQFF.

This rearrangement joins TRBV20-1 to TRBJ1-5; no definite D call. CDR1 and CDR2 from the germline V gene are DFQATT and SNEGSKA (reference sequence). V lost 6 bases to trimming and J lost 0 bases, with 6 bases between them. This CDR3 has 12 amino acids. The CDR3 is CSATDSNQPQHF. The CDR3 DNA reads as TGCAGTGCCACGGATAGCAATCAGCCCCAGCATTTT.